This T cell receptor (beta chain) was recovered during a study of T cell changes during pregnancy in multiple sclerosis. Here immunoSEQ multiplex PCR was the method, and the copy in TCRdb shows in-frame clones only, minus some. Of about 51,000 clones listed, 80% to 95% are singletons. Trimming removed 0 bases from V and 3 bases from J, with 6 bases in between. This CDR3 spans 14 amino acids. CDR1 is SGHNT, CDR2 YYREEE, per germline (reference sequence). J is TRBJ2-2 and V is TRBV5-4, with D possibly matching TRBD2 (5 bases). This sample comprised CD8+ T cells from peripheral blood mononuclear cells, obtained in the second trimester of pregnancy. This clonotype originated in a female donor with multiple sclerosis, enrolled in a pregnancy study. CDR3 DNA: TGTGCCAGCAGCTTGGGGGAGTACACCGGGGAGCTGTTTTTT. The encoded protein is CASSLGEYTGELFF.